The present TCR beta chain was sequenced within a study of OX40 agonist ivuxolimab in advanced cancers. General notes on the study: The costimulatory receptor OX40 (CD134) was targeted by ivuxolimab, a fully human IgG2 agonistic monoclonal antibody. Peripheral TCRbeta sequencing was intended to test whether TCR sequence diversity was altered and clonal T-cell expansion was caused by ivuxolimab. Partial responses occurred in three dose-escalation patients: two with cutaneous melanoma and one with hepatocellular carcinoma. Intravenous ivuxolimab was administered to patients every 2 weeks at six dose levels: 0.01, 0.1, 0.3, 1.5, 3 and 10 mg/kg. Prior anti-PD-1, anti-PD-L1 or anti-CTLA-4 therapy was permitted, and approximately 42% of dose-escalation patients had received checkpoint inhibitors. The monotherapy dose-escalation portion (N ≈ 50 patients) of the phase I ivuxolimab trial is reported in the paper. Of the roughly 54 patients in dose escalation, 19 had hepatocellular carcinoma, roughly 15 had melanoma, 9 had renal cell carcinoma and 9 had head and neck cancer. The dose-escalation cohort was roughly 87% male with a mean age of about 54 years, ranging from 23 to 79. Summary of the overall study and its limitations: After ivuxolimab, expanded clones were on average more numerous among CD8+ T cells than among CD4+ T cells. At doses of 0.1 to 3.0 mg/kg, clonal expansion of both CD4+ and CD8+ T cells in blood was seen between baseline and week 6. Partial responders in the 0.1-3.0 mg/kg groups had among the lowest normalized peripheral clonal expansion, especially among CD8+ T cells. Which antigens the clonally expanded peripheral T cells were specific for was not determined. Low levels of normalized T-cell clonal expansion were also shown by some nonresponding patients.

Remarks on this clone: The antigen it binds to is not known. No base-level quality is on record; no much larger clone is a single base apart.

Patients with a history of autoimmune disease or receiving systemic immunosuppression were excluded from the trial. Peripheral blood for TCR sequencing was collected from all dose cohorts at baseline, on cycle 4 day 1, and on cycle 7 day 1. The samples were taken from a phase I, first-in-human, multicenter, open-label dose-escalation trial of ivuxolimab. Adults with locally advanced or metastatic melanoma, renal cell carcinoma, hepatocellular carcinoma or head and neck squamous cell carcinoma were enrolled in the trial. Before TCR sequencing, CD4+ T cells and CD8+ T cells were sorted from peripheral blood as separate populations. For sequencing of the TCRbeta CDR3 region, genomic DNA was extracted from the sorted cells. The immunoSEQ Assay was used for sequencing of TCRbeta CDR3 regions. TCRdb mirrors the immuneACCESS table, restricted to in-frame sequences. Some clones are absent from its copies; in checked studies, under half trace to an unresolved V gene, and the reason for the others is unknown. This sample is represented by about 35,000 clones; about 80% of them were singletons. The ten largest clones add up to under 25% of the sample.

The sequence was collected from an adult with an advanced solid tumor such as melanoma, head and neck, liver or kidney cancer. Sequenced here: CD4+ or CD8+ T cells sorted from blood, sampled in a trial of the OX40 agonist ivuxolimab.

The CDR3 protein sequence reads: CASSISRGWETQYF. The DNA sequence is TGTGCCAGTAGTATCTCCAGGGGATGGGAGACCCAGTACTTC. The chain employs TRBV19 and TRBJ2-5; TRBD1 is perhaps the D gene, given 6 matching bases. The CDR3, cysteine through phenylalanine, is 14 amino acids long. Only the CDR3 part of the read is kept: 42 bases, read in frame from the first base. V is clipped by 3 bases and J by 5 bases, and the sequence between their germline boundaries is 13 bases long. Looking up the germline V gene (reference sequence) yields CDR1 LNHDA and CDR2 SQIVND.